Below are 30 T cell receptor beta chains sequenced from a single sample in a study of T cell repertoires in cytomegalovirus infection. No antigen has been assigned to these receptors. Via MiXCR, TCRdb re-called the reads, giving one row per CDR3 protein. The sample yields around 570,000 distinct CDR3 sequences, around two fifths seen once. The sequences come from cultured PBMCs, collected from culture after CMV antigen stimulation. The receptors come from a human donor in good health (CMV status not recorded). Some clones in this sample may be carry-over from other donors' samples.

The chain combines TRBV20-1 with TRBJ1-2; the D gene is possibly TRBD1 (6 bases). The V and J ends lost 0 bases and 5 bases respectively, with 22 bases between them. The CDR3 runs 17 residues. Germline CDR1 reads DFQATT; CDR2 reads SNEGSKA (reference sequence). CDR3 bases: TGCAGTGCTAGAGATTTTCGACAGGCGGCCCGAATTTATGGCTACACCTTC. Translating gives CSARDFRQAARIYGYTF.

This clonotype was counted at least ten times. The chain links TRBV7-2 to TRBJ2-5; D is uncertain. There are 14 residues in the CDR3. Trimming left V 4 bases short and J 5 bases short, with 14 bases between. CDR1 is SGHTA and CDR2 is FQGNSA in the germline V gene. The CDR3 nucleotides are TGTGCCAGCAGCTACGAAGGTCGGCGGGAGACCCAGTACTTC. It codes for CASSYEGRRETQYF.

This clonotype was detected only a few times. This chain joins TRBV10-3 and TRBJ2-1, with 7 bases fitting TRBD2. CDR1 is ENHRY and CDR2 is SYGVKD in the germline V gene. The CDR3 covers 14 residues. The V segment lost 2 bases and the J segment 4 bases; nucleotides outside the gene matches: 2. Here the CDR3 reads CAISEGLEYNEQFF. The CDR3, as DNA: TGTGCCATCAGTGAGGGACTAGAGTACAATGAGCAGTTCTTC.

The J gene is TRBJ2-3, the V gene TRBV24-1, with TRBD2 identical over 10 bases. With V trimmed by 2 bases and J by 5 bases, 3 bases remained unmatched. Germline CDR1 KGHDR, CDR2 SFDVKD. This CDR3 is 15 amino acids long. CDR3 loop: CATSDSRTSGDTQYF. In nucleotides, the CDR3 is TGTGCCACCAGTGATTCGCGGACTAGCGGAGATACGCAGTATTTT.

The rearrangement uses TRBV7-6 and TRBJ1-2; no clear D gene. The CDR3 runs 12 residues. Germline V gene sequence: CDR1 SGHVS, CDR2 FNYEAQ. Trimming cost V 5 bases and J 6 bases, with 10 bases left between them. The CDR3 nucleotides read TGTGCCAGCAGCCAATGGAGGGATGGCTACACCTTC. It yields the protein CASSQWRDGYTF.

J is TRBJ2-5 and V is TRBV7-2; D is undetermined. The ends were cut back, 3 bases at V and 1 base at J, with 9 bases in the middle. Germline V gene lookup returns CDR1 SGHTA and CDR2 FQGNSA. The CDR3 runs 14 residues. CDR3 nucleotide sequence: TGTGCCAGCAGCTTCAAGACGAGCCAAGAGACCCAGTACTTC. This sequence encodes CASSFKTSQETQYF.

The chain joins TRBV5-4 to TRBJ2-1; tentative D call: TRBD1 (5 bases). The CDR3 has 15 residues. Germline lookup yields CDR1 SGHNT and CDR2 YYREEE (reference sequence). V was pared by 5 bases and J by 4 bases, with 16 bases between. In nucleotides, the CDR3 is TGTGCCAGCAGTCGAGACAGTTCTCAGTACAATGAGCAGTTCTTC. It translates to CASSRDSSQYNEQFF.

The chain uses TRBV6-1 and TRBJ1-2, with 7 bases identical to TRBD1. The CDR3 runs 15 residues. CDR1 MNHNS and CDR2 SASEGT come from the germline V gene. V gave up 1 base and J gave up 4 bases; unmatched junction bases: 6. The CDR3 protein is CASSEGGQISYGYTF. The CDR3 DNA is TGTGCCAGCAGTGAAGGGGGACAGATTTCCTATGGCTACACCTTC.

This clonotype was recorded a few times. The chain recombines TRBV12-3 or TRBV12-4 with TRBJ2-3; TRBD2 matches 10 bases. The CDR3 consists of 19 residues. The V segment lost 6 bases and the J segment 9 bases; nucleotides outside the gene matches: 24. CDR3 nucleotides: TGTGCCAGCAGCTCCTTAGCGGGGGGACGCCACGAGCACAGATACACGCAGTATTTT. Its translation: CASSSLAGGRHEHRYTQYF.

This clonotype was counted a few times. The chain combines TRBV20-1 with TRBJ2-5; 9 bases line up with TRBD1. The CDR3 is made up of 13 amino acids. Germline-derived CDR1 and CDR2 are DFQATT and SNEGSKA (reference sequence). The V and J ends lost 3 bases and 5 bases, in that order; junction bases with no gene match: 4. CDR3 in amino acids: CSASDGQGETQYF. The CDR3 DNA reads TGCAGTGCTAGTGATGGACAGGGGGAGACCCAGTACTTC.

This clonotype appeared a few times. The gene calls are TRBV19 and TRBJ1-5, with D maybe TRBD1 (5 bases). CDR3 size: 17 residues. CDR1 and CDR2 from the germline V gene are LNHDA and SQIVND (reference sequence). The germline V and J ends were trimmed by 4 bases and 0 bases, with 16 bases remaining between them. As DNA, the CDR3 is TGTGCCAGTAGTAACCAGGGATTATATTATAGCAATCAGCCCCAGCATTTT. It encodes CASSNQGLYYSNQPQHF.

V is TRBV6-2 or TRBV6-3 and J is TRBJ2-1; D perhaps matches TRBD1 (5 bases). Germline values: CDR1 MNHEY, CDR2 SVGEGT. V was shortened by 6 bases and J by 7 bases, with 22 bases between the two germline ends. CDR3 size: 16 residues. The CDR3 sequence: CASSPKGRFFGNEQFF. CDR3 coding DNA: TGTGCCAGCAGCCCCAAGGGGCGGTTCTTTGGTAATGAGCAGTTCTTC.

The chain employs TRBV5-4 and TRBJ1-2; unclear D gene. Germline loops: CDR1 SGHNT, CDR2 YYREEE (reference sequence). Trimming pared 4 bases from V and 8 bases from J, leaving 15 bases between. The CDR3 length is 13 residues. CDR3 protein: CASSTPGGPGYTF. Here the CDR3 DNA reads TGTGCCAGCAGCACCCCGGGAGGGCCGGGCTACACCTTC.

CDR3 protein: CASSLALSVIEKLFF. The CDR3 coding sequence is TGTGCCAGCAGCTTAGCTCTCAGCGTCATTGAAAAACTGTTTTTT. V is TRBV11-2 and J is TRBJ1-4; no reliable D call. V was trimmed by 1 base and J by 7 bases, leaving 13 bases between them. CDR1 and CDR2 from the germline V gene are SGHAT and FQNNGV. This CDR3 has 15 residues.

This clonotype was observed a handful of times. The rearrangement links TRBV4-1 to TRBJ1-1, with TRBD1 as a possible D gene (6 bases). V gave up 1 base and J gave up 3 bases, with 12 bases separating them. The CDR3 spans 15 residues. CDR1 and CDR2 from the germline V gene are MGHRA and YSYEKL. CDR3 sequence reads: CASSQASGADTEAFF. As DNA, the CDR3 is TGCGCCAGCAGCCAAGCTTCGGGGGCGGACACTGAAGCTTTCTTT.

About this clonotype: This may be a read error: a much more frequent sequence differs by one nucleotide. The DNA of the CDR3 is TGTGCCAGCAGCTCCTTTCGGGGCGCCCAAGAGACCCTGTACTTC. Its protein is CASSSFRGAQETLYF. The J gene is TRBJ2-5, the V gene TRBV7-2, with D possibly called TRBD1 or TRBD2 (5 bases each). There are 15 residues in the CDR3. Per germline, CDR1 SGHTA and CDR2 FQGNSA.

The chain joins TRBV7-2 to TRBJ2-3; TRBD2 aligns across 8 bases. V was clipped by 2 bases and J by 0 bases; unmatched bases: 1. CDR1 and CDR2 (germline): SGHTA, FQGNSA. CDR3 length: 15 amino acids. CDR3 sequence: CASSLTGGSTDTQYF. DNA of the CDR3: TGTGCCAGCAGCTTAACGGGAGGGAGCACAGATACGCAGTATTTT.

This clonotype was seen more than once but under ten times. The chain recombines TRBV5-5 with TRBJ2-1; 8 nucleotides line up with TRBD1. CDR3 length: 13 residues. The V and J ends lost 1 base and 13 bases, in that order; junction bases with no gene match: 7. Germline V gives CDR1 SGHKS, CDR2 YYEKEE (reference sequence). For the CDR3, the DNA is TGTGCCAGCAGCTTGCTGGGACAGGAGTTCCAGTTCTTC. Protein: CASSLLGQEFQFF.

This clonotype was seen many times. The rearrangement joins TRBV7-2 to TRBJ2-1; 8 bases agree with TRBD2. CDR1 is SGHTA, CDR2 FQGNSA, per germline. V was clipped by 4 bases and J by 6 bases; unmatched bases: 11. The CDR3 has 16 residues. CDR3 sequence: CASSSLRRLAFNEQFF. DNA for the CDR3: TGTGCCAGCAGCTCCCTTAGACGACTAGCGTTCAATGAGCAGTTCTTC. The variable domain in full, completed from reference TRBV7-2 and TRBJ2-1, reads GAGVSQSPSNKVTEKGKDVELRCDPISGHTALYWYRQSLGQGLEFLIYFQGNSAPDKSGLPSDRFSAERTGGSVSTLTIQRTQQEDSAVYLCASSSLRRLAFNEQFFGPGTRLTVL.

This clonotype occurred a few times. The V and J genes are TRBV11-2 and TRBJ2-7; 7 positions match TRBD1. The ends lost 5 bases at V and 5 bases at J; junction bases unmatched: 9. Per the germline V gene, CDR1 is SGHAT and CDR2 is FQNNGV. The CDR3 covers 14 residues. CDR3: CASSLLTGANEQYF. CDR3 sequence (DNA): TGTGCCAGCAGCCTTTTAACAGGGGCGAACGAGCAGTACTTC.

The rearrangement links TRBV7-9 to TRBJ1-6; possibly TRBD1 for D (5 bases). The CDR3 is made up of 18 amino acids. Germline CDR1 and CDR2: SEHNR and FQNEAQ (reference sequence). The germline V and J ends were trimmed by 0 bases and 7 bases, with 19 bases remaining between them. This CDR3 is CASSLAAGWFTANSPLHF. The CDR3 DNA sequence: TGTGCCAGCAGCTTAGCGGCAGGGTGGTTTACGGCGAATTCACCCCTCCACTTT.

The chain joins TRBV20-1 to TRBJ1-2; D remains unclear. CDR3 length: 13 amino acids. CDR1 DFQATT and CDR2 SNEGSKA come from the germline V gene (reference sequence). V dropped 2 bases and J dropped 1 base, with 8 bases sitting between them. CDR3 sequence: CSARSQDNYGYTF. The DNA of the CDR3 is TGCAGTGCTAGAAGCCAGGATAACTATGGCTACACCTTC.

The sample holds a few counts of this clonotype. J is TRBJ2-5 and V is TRBV7-9, with TRBD2 identical over 8 bases. The CDR3 is 16 amino acids. Germline V gene data show CDR1 as SEHNR and CDR2 as FQNEAQ (reference sequence). The V gene end was trimmed by 2 bases and the J gene end by 0 bases; junction bases not matched to a gene: 5. CDR3 amino acids: CASSLSRAGDQETQYF. CDR3 in DNA: TGTGCCAGCAGCTTAAGTCGAGCGGGGGACCAAGAGACCCAGTACTTC.

This clonotype has more than one count but fewer than ten. The chain is built from TRBV4-2 and TRBJ2-7; D might be TRBD2 (6 bases). The germline CDR1 and CDR2 sequences are LGHNA and YNFKEQ. The CDR3 sequence is 14 residues long. V lost 1 base and J lost 3, with 10 bases in between. In DNA, the CDR3 is TGTGCCAGCAGCCAAGTGGCGGGGAACTACGAGCAGTACTTC. Translation: CASSQVAGNYEQYF.

The rearrangement links TRBV20-1 to TRBJ2-3; either TRBD1 or TRBD2 may fit D (5 bases each). Germline V gives CDR1 DFQATT, CDR2 SNEGSKA (reference sequence). This CDR3 spans 14 amino acids. V was shortened by 7 bases and J by 0 bases, with 14 bases between the two germline ends. In DNA, the CDR3 is TGCAGTGTCCTGGGACGGACTAGCACAGATACGCAGTATTTT. Translation: CSVLGRTSTDTQYF.

The genes are TRBV12-3 or TRBV12-4 and TRBJ1-6, with a weak D call TRBD1 (5 bases). V lost 3 bases and J 4 bases, leaving 13 bases between the germline ends. The CDR3 loop spans 16 amino acids. CDR3 protein: CASSFQPGTYNSPLHF. The CDR3 DNA follows: TGTGCCAGCAGTTTCCAACCCGGGACTTATAATTCACCCCTCCACTTT.

This clonotype showed up just once. The chain combines TRBV6-5 with TRBJ1-6, with D hard to call. V lost 2 bases and J 10 bases, leaving 6 bases between the germline ends. The CDR3 sequence is 12 residues long. CDR1 and CDR2 from the germline V gene are MNHEY and SVGAGI. CDR3 amino acids: CASSYKASPLHF. CDR3 DNA: TGTGCCAGCAGTTACAAAGCGTCACCCCTCCACTTT.

This chain joins TRBV6-1 and TRBJ2-3; D unclear. The CDR3 sequence is 14 residues long. Germline assignment: CDR1 MNHNS and CDR2 SASEGT. Trimming took 3 bases from V and 0 from J, leaving 7 bases between them. The CDR3 region is CASSDTPSTDTQYF. The CDR3 DNA follows: TGTGCCAGCAGTGATACACCTAGCACAGATACGCAGTATTTT.

This clonotype was picked up a small number of times. V gene TRBV11-2 combines with J gene TRBJ2-5; 13 bases agree with TRBD2. The V gene's germline CDR1 is SGHAT and CDR2 FQNNGV. The CDR3 totals 15 residues. Trimming cost V 2 bases and J 4 bases; bases outside gene matches: 1. The CDR3 reads CASSLRLAGGETQYF. For the CDR3, the DNA is TGTGCCAGCAGCTTACGACTAGCGGGAGGAGAGACCCAGTACTTC.

This chain links TRBV5-4 with TRBJ2-3; D tentatively fits TRBD1 or TRBD2 (5 bases each). V was pared by 3 bases and J by 0 bases, with 11 bases between. Germline assignment: CDR1 SGHNT and CDR2 YYREEE (reference sequence). The CDR3 covers 15 residues. The CDR3 nucleotides are TGTGCCAGCAGCTGGGGGAAGTCTAGCACAGATACGCAGTATTTT. Protein product: CASSWGKSSTDTQYF.